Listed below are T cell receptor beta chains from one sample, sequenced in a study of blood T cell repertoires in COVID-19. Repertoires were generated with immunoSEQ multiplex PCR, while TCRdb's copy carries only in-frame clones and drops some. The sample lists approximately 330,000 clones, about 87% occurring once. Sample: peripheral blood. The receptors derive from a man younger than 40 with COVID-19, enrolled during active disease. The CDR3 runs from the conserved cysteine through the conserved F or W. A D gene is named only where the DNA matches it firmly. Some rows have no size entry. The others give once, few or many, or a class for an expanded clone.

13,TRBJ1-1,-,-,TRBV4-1,TGCGCCAGCAGCCGGACAGCGAACACTGAAGCTTTCTTT,CASSRTANTEAFF
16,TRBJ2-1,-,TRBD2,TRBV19,TGTGCCAGTAGTGCCTTTAGCGGGAGCTCCTACAATGAGCAGTTCTTC,CASSAFSGSSYNEQFF
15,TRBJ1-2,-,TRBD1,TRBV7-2,TGTGCCAGCAGCTTCCAGGGGGCAGGTATCTATGGCTACACCTTC,CASSFQGAGIYGYTF
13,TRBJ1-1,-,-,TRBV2,TGTGCCAGCAGCTGGTCCGGGGGAGGGCAAGCTTTCTTT,CASSWSGGGQAFF
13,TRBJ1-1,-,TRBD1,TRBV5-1,TGCGCCAGCAGCCCGGGACAGCGGACCTTAGCTTTCTTT,CASSPGQRTLAFF
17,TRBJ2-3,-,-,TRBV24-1,TGTGCCACCAGTGAGTCAACATGGGGCTTGAGCACAGATACGCAGTATTTT,CATSESTWGLSTDTQYF
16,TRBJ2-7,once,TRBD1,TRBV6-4,TGTGCCAGCAGGTCATTTGGACAGGCGAGCTCCTACGAGCAGTACTTC,CASRSFGQASSYEQYF
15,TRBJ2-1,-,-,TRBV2,TGTGCCAGCAGTGAATCCAGGGGAGTTAGTAATGAGCAGTTCTTC,CASSESRGVSNEQFF
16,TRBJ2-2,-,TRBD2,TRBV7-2,TGTGCCAGCAGCTTAAGGCCGGGGGGGAACACCGGGGAGCTGTTTTTT,CASSLRPGGNTGELFF
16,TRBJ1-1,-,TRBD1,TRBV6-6,TGTGCCAGCAGCCCCCGGGACAGGGGAGCGAACACTGAAGCTTTCTTT,CASSPRDRGANTEAFF
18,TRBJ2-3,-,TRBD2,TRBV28,TGTGCCAGCAGTACGGGACTAGCGGGAGATGCGGGGGCAGATACGCAGTATTTT,CASSTGLAGDAGADTQYF
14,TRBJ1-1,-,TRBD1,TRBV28,TGTGCCAGCAGTTTTTCAGGGGGCGAGCCTGAAGCTTTCTTT,CASSFSGGEPEAFF
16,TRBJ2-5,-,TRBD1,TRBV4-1,TGCGCCAGCAGCCAAACTACACAGGGGCGGTGGGAGACCCAGTACTTC,CASSQTTQGRWETQYF
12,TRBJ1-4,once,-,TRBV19,TGTGCCAGTAGTCAGAGGGGAGGGAAACTGTTTTTT,CASSQRGGKLFF
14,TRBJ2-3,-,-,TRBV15,TGTGCCACCAGCAGTTCAATAGGGGTAGATACGCAGTATTTT,CATSSSIGVDTQYF
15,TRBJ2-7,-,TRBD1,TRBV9,TGTGCCAGCAGCGCCGGGACAGGGGGTTTGTACGAGCAGTACTTC,CASSAGTGGLYEQYF
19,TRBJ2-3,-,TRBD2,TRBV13,TGTGCCAGCAGCTTTAGGACTAGCGGGGTCCCCGCCCGGGGAGATACGCAGTATTTT,CASSFRTSGVPARGDTQYF
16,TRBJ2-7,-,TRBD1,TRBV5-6,TGTGCCAGCAGCCCTCTGACCGGGACAGATATCTACGAGCAGTACTTC,CASSPLTGTDIYEQYF
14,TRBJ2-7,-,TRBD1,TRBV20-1,TGCAGTGCTAGTCGCAGGGGGAGCTCCTACGAGCAGTACTTC,CSASRRGSSYEQYF
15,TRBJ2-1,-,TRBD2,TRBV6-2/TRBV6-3,TGTGCCAGCAGCCCCATAGCGGGGGGGTACAATGAGCAGTTCTTC,CASSPIAGGYNEQFF